The clone carrying this TCR beta chain was seen more than once but under ten times. The sample belongs to a study of human T cells and chemical hapten exposure. The V and J ends lost 1 base and 7 bases respectively, with 12 bases between them. Germline CDR1 and CDR2: SGHDT and YYEEEE. The CDR3 consists of 14 residues. MiXCR was run by TCRdb on the RACE reads, yielding one entry per CDR3 protein. The sample has some 57,000 distinct CDR3 sequences, 9.5% to 10% seen once. Specified time point: patch test 2, 6 weeks after DPC sensitization. Indicated treatment: therapeutic diphenylcyclopropenone sensitization with weekly scalp DPC.

The chain has TRBV5-6 and TRBJ1-5; D is undetermined. The sequence was obtained from a woman in her 50s with alopecia areata. Some clones in this sample may be carry-over from other donors' samples. Sequences were derived from whole blood, sampled in connection with sensitization to the hapten diphenylcyclopropenone (DPC). The CDR3 sequence: CASSLKRSDQPQHF. In nucleotides, the CDR3 is TGTGCCAGCAGCTTGAAACGCTCCGACCAGCCCCAGCATTTT.